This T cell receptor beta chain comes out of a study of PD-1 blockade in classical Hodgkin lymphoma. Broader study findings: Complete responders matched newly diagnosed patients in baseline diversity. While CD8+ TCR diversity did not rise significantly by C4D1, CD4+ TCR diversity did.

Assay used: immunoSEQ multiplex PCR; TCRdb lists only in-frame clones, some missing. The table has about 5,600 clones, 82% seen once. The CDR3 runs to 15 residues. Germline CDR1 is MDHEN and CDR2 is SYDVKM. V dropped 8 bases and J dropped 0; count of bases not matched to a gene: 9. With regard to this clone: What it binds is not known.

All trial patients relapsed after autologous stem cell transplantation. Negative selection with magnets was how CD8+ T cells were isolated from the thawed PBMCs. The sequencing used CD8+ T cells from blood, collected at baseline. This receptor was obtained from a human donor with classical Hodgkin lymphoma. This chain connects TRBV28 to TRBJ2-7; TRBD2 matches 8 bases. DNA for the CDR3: TGTGCCAGCGGGATTAGCGGGGACCCCTCCTACGAGCAGTACTTC. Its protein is CASGISGDPSYEQYF.